A selection of T cell receptor beta chains follows, all from one sample in a study of Ad26.COV2.S vaccination and SARS-CoV-2 variants. The repertoire was sequenced with immunoSEQ multiplex PCR; TCRdb's copy has only in-frame clones and lacks some. The sample yields about 400,000 clones, approximately 83% seen once. The specimen was peripheral blood, collected in a trial of Ad26.COV2.S vaccine versus placebo. These TCRs come from a person between 18 and 60 years old who received the Ad26.COV2.S COVID-19 vaccine or a placebo. Each CDR3 is given with its conserved first and last residue. A D gene is named only where the DNA matches it firmly. For some rows the clone size is stated as once, few or many, or as a class when expanded; others skip it.

>TRBJ2-7|TRBV3-1/TRBV3-2|TRBD2|many
TGTGCCAGCAGCCAAGCCCCTAGCGGGAGGGCCGGGTCCTACGAGCAGTACTTC
CASSQAPSGRAGSYEQYF
>TRBJ1-2|TRBV11-2|TRBD1|-
TGTGCCAGCAGCTTAGCCCCAGGGGGGGGGCATGATGGCTACACCTTC
CASSLAPGGGHDGYTF
>TRBJ2-7|TRBV6-6|TRBD1|-
TGTGCCAGCATAATGGGGCAGGGGGCTTCCGAGCAGTACTTC
CASIMGQGASEQYF
>TRBJ2-5|TRBV2|TRBD2|-
TGTGCCAGCAGTGTAGCGGGGGGTCAAGAGACCCAGTACTTC
CASSVAGGQETQYF
>TRBJ1-1|TRBV5-1|-|-
TGCGCCAGCAGTTATCAGGGGAGCACTGAAGCTTTCTTT
CASSYQGSTEAFF
>TRBJ1-3|TRBV7-2|-|-
TGTGCCAGCAGCTTTGGGGGCTCGAGAGGAAACACCATATATTTT
CASSFGGSRGNTIYF
>TRBJ2-7|TRBV13|TRBD2|-
TGTGCCAGCAGCCCTACTAGCGAGACCTACGAGCAGTACTTC
CASSPTSETYEQYF
>TRBJ1-4|TRBV7-2|-|-
TGTGCCAGCAGCTTATATGGGAGTGGGAGAGGTGAAAAACTGTTTTTT
CASSLYGSGRGEKLFF
>TRBJ1-6|TRBV5-1|TRBD1|few
TGCGCCAGCAGCTTGGATGCCGGGACAGTTAATTCACCCCTCCACTTT
CASSLDAGTVNSPLHF
>TRBJ1-1|TRBV2|-|many
TGTGCCAGCAGTTTGGGGGGATTCGGGCCTGAAGCTTTCTTT
CASSLGGFGPEAFF
>TRBJ1-5|TRBV5-6|-|-
TGTGCCAGCAGCTCGTCTCCGGAGGGCGGTCAGCCCCAGCATTTT
CASSSSPEGGQPQHF
>TRBJ1-2|TRBV18|-|-
TGTGCCAGCTCACCCTTAGAAGCAGGGAAAGGCTACACCTTC
CASSPLEAGKGYTF
>TRBJ2-1|TRBV12-3/TRBV12-4|-|-
TGTGCCAGCAGTTTAGGGACCCGCAATGAGCAGTTCTTC
CASSLGTRNEQFF
>TRBJ1-2|TRBV7-9|TRBD1|-
TGTGCCAGCAGCTTTGGGACAGTAATACCGCGTCCTTGGTACACCTTC
CASSFGTVIPRPWYTF
>TRBJ2-5|TRBV12-3/TRBV12-4|-|once
TGTGCCAGCAGTTTACAAAGGGGGACCCAGTACTTC
CASSLQRGTQYF
>TRBJ2-7|TRBV11-1|TRBD2|-
TGTGCCAGCAGCCTACTAGCGGGGGGTTCCGAGCAGTACTTC
CASSLLAGGSEQYF
>TRBJ2-3|TRBV9|TRBD2|-
TGTGCCAGCAGCGTATTGGGCGGGAGGAGCACAGATACGCAGTATTTT
CASSVLGGRSTDTQYF